The text below deals with one TCR beta chain. There is no known antigen for this receptor. Qualities for individual bases were not recorded, and no much larger clone is one base off. Genomic DNA was extracted from sorted cells with the Quick-DNA Microprep Kit. Amplification of TCRbeta DNA was done with the immunoSEQ hsTCRbeta kit, following the protocol from the manufacturer. An Illumina MiSeq instrument was used to sequence the TCRbeta libraries. Concerning the study's data processing: Following removal of out-of-frame sequences, 2 million to 2.5 million distinct TCRbeta sequences were retained, with an average of about 70,000 per individual. Each individual was scored by the count of around 160 previously reported CMV-associated TCRbeta sequences and the total productive distinct TCRbeta count. A beta-binomial model was reimplemented in Python, and scikit-learn random forests with default parameters were trained on US cohort data. Classifier performance on the Belgian cohort was summarized as median AUC with percentile confidence intervals calculated over 10,000 bootstrap iterations. Sourced from immuneACCESS, this table was stored by TCRdb with only in-frame sequences that have V and J called. A share of the clones is absent; for the studies checked, an unresolved V gene accounts for under half, and the remainder has no known explanation. That table supplies the V and J calls and clone size; D and trimming were determined from the DNA. The sample includes approximately 60,000 clones, with around 80% observed a single time. The ten largest clonotypes hold about 1% of the sample.

This specimen comes from a study of memory CD4+ T cells and cytomegalovirus serostatus (dated by TCRdb to between 2018 and 2020). Regarding the complete study: The 35 or so healthy Belgian adults in the cohort included 9 who were CMV seropositive and approximately 25 who were CMV seronegative. CD4+ memory TCRbeta repertoires of a Belgian cohort with known cytomegalovirus serostatus were sequenced in order to replicate a published TCR-based CMV serostatus classifier. The paper as a whole reports these results and caveats: Only CD4+CD45RO+ memory cells were sequenced, unlike the original study, which covered naive and memory CD4+ and CD8+ populations. On the Belgian cohort, the classifier based on the original framework reached a median bootstrapped AUC of approximately 0.95, with a 95% CI of 0.76-1.00. For predicting CMV serostatus, the median bootstrapped AUC was 0.95 using the original framework and almost 0.93 using a US-trained random forest. Of roughly 170 previously reported CMV-associated TCRbeta sequences, about 68 appeared in the CD4+ memory repertoires, each in one to five individuals. The results were read as suggesting that the CMV-associated TCR signature is, for the most part, present in the CD4+ memory repertoire.

A FACSAria II was used to sort memory CD4+ T cells, defined as single viable CD3+CD4+CD8-CD45RO+ cells. CMV serostatus was determined using a Roche Elecsys assay that detects serum IgG against CMV pp150, pp28, p38 and p52. Once the samples were thawed, total CD4+ T cells were enriched through positive selection using CD4 magnetic microbeads. The samples came from a different study that was designed specifically to examine the CD4+ T cell memory repertoire. Peripheral blood mononuclear cells were isolated and cryopreserved according to standard operating procedures, and serum was stored at -80 degrees C. The staining relied on CD3-PerCP (BW264/56), CD4-APC (RPA-T4), CD45RO-PE (UCHT1) and CD8-Pacific Orange (3B5) antibodies, and Sytox blue was used to exclude non-viable cells. The sequence came from an adult in good health and CMV-seronegative. The sequencing input was memory CD4+ T cells from blood.

At the DNA level, the sequence is TGTGCTCAGACTAGCGGGTCTAGCGATGAGCAGTTCTTC. Translated, this is CAQTSGSSDEQFF. The rearrangement joined TRBV7-9 to TRBJ2-1, and TRBD2 matches 10 of the central bases. From its cysteine to its phenylalanine, the CDR3 spans 13 amino acids. The CDR3 DNA has 39 bases and is translated from base 1. Reading the germline V gene (reference sequence) gives CDR1 SEHNR and CDR2 FQNEAQ.